A single sample is the source of the 13 T cell receptor beta chains below, sequenced in a study of shared clonotypes between healthy human individuals. Libraries were prepared by immunoSEQ multiplex PCR; TCRdb keeps only in-frame clonotypes and omits some of them. The table shows around 2.5 million clones, with approximately 93% occurring only once. Specimen: naive CD4+ T cells from PBMCs. Specified subset: CD45RA+ positively selected. The receptors stem from a man aged 18 to 29 in good health. Some clones in this sample may be carry-over from other donors' samples.

The rearrangement uses TRBV21-1 and TRBJ2-7; the D segment call TRBD2 is taken from the table without a DNA check. TRBV21-1 is marked as a pseudogene. This CDR3 comprises 14 residues. CDR3 residues: CASSKELAIYEQYF. As DNA, the CDR3 is TGTGCCAGCAGCAAAGAGCTAGCAATTTACGAGCAGTACTTC.

As to this clone: Other nucleotide sequences in the sample specify the same CDR3. J is TRBJ2-5 and V is TRBV28, with D maybe TRBD1 (5 bases). The CDR3 runs to 14 residues. Trimming pared 6 bases from V and 2 bases from J, leaving 13 bases between. The germline CDR1 and CDR2 sequences are MDHEN and SYDVKM. CDR3 protein: CASRPTGAQETQYF. In nucleotides, the CDR3 is TGTGCCAGCAGGCCTACTGGGGCACAAGAGACCCAGTACTTC.

V is TRBV18 and J is TRBJ1-2, with 9 bases fitting TRBD1. Per the germline V gene, CDR1 is KGHSH and CDR2 is LQKENI. The CDR3 covers 13 residues. V shed 5 bases and J 8 bases; nucleotides not matched to a gene: 6. The CDR3, as DNA: TGTGCCAGCTCATTCGGGACAGGGATCGGCTACACCTTC. Its protein is CASSFGTGIGYTF.

The chain carries TRBV19 and TRBJ1-5; TRBD1 matches at 7 bases. Trimming at V came to 7 bases and at J to 2 bases, leaving 8 bases not matched to a gene. Germline assignment: CDR1 LNHDA and CDR2 SQIVND (reference sequence). This CDR3 comprises 15 residues. CDR3 residues: CASMDRPRGNQPQHF. In DNA form, the CDR3 reads TGTGCCAGTATGGACAGGCCCCGGGGCAATCAGCCCCAGCATTTT.

V gene TRBV29-1 combines with J gene TRBJ1-2, with unresolved D. The CDR3 runs to 15 residues. V was shortened by 0 bases and J by 0 bases, with 11 bases between the two germline ends. Per germline, CDR1 SQVTM and CDR2 ANQGSEA. Here the CDR3 reads CSVEDPTVTNYGYTF. The CDR3 nucleotides are TGCAGCGTTGAAGATCCAACAGTAACTAACTATGGCTACACCTTC.

This chain links TRBV7-8 with TRBJ1-5; TRBD1 is a possible D gene (6 bases). This CDR3 comprises 16 residues. Germline V gene sequence: CDR1 SGHVS, CDR2 FQNEAQ. The V end lost 2 bases, the J end lost 5 bases, and 16 bases lay between the germline ends. This CDR3 is CASSLLVRQADQPQHF. In DNA form, the CDR3 reads TGTGCCAGCAGCTTATTGGTGAGACAGGCAGATCAGCCCCAGCATTTT. The full variable domain, its missing parts supplied by reference TRBV7-8 and TRBJ1-5, is GAGVSQSPRYKVAKRGQDVALRCDPISGHVSLFWYQQALGQGPEFLTYFQNEAQLDKSGLPSDRFFAERPEGSVSTLKIQRTQQEDSAVYLCASSLLVRQADQPQHFGDGTRLSIL.

This chain connects TRBV6-5 to TRBJ1-3; no clear D. Germline CDR1 and CDR2: MNHEY and SVGAGI. V shed 6 bases and J shed 2 bases, with 14 bases lying between them. This CDR3 region has 15 residues. In nucleotides, the CDR3 is TGTGCCAGCAGCTCGGGCCGGGAGACTGGAAACACCATATATTTT. Encoded protein: CASSSGRETGNTIYF.

The V and J genes are TRBV28 and TRBJ2-1; the D is unclear. The germline V gene encodes CDR1 MDHEN and CDR2 SYDVKM. Trimming removed 5 bases from V and 8 bases from J, with 10 bases in between. This CDR3 contains 12 residues. CDR3 DNA sequence: TGTGCCAGCAGTGCAGGCGAGGATGAGCAGTTCTTC. Protein sequence: CASSAGEDEQFF.

V usage is TRBV7-8 and J usage is TRBJ2-6; 10 bases are shared with TRBD1. The V gene's germline CDR1 is SGHVS and CDR2 FQNEAQ. The length of the CDR3 is 19 residues. After removal of 4 bases from V and 0 bases from J, the junction contained 9 bases not matched to a gene. CDR3 loop: CASSYRDRGSGSGANVLTF. The DNA for the CDR3 is TGTGCCAGCAGCTACCGGGACAGGGGTTCAGGCTCTGGGGCCAACGTCCTGACTTTC. Together with reference TRBV7-8 and TRBJ2-6, the CDR3 gives the full variable domain: GAGVSQSPRYKVAKRGQDVALRCDPISGHVSLFWYQQALGQGPEFLTYFQNEAQLDKSGLPSDRFFAERPEGSVSTLKIQRTQQEDSAVYLCASSYRDRGSGSGANVLTFGAGSRLTVL.

This chain links TRBV6-4 with TRBJ2-1; 10 bases match TRBD2. The CDR3 is 14 amino acids. The V gene end was trimmed by 3 bases and the J gene end by 8 bases; junction bases not matched to a gene: 4. Germline loops: CDR1 MRHNA, CDR2 SNTAGT. The CDR3 DNA reads TGTGCCAGCAGTGAATACGGGACTAGCGATGAGCAGTTCTTC. Amino acids: CASSEYGTSDEQFF.

This clone was detected once. V is TRBV5-1 and J is TRBJ1-2; D may be TRBD1 (6 bases). CDR3 length: 14 amino acids. V lost 4 bases and J lost 6, with 16 bases in between. Germline values: CDR1 SGHRS, CDR2 YFSETQ. The CDR3 DNA is TGCGCCAGCAGCCCCTTCCCAGGGGATAATGGCTACACCTTC. This codes for CASSPFPGDNGYTF.

In the case of this clone: In the same sample, other DNA sequences code for this CDR3. The rearrangement uses TRBV7-9 and TRBJ1-1; D is possibly TRBD1 (5 bases). This CDR3 spans 14 amino acids. In germline, CDR1 is SEHNR, CDR2 FQNEAQ (reference sequence). Between the trimmed V and J ends, which lost 2 bases and 4 bases, there was a span of 11 bases. CDR3 amino acids: CASSLQGRSTEAFF. DNA for the CDR3: TGTGCCAGCAGCTTACAGGGCAGGAGCACTGAAGCTTTCTTT.

This clone occurred a few times. The CDR3, as DNA: TGTGCCAGCAGGACAGGGGTGGGCACAGATACGCAGTATTTT. Translating it yields CASRTGVGTDTQYF. The chain recombines TRBV6-1 with TRBJ2-3, with TRBD1 matching 8 bases. Germline V lookup: CDR1 MNHNS, CDR2 SASEGT. Losses at the gene ends were 6 bases for V and 1 base for J; bases not matched to a gene: 3. This CDR3 is built from 14 residues.